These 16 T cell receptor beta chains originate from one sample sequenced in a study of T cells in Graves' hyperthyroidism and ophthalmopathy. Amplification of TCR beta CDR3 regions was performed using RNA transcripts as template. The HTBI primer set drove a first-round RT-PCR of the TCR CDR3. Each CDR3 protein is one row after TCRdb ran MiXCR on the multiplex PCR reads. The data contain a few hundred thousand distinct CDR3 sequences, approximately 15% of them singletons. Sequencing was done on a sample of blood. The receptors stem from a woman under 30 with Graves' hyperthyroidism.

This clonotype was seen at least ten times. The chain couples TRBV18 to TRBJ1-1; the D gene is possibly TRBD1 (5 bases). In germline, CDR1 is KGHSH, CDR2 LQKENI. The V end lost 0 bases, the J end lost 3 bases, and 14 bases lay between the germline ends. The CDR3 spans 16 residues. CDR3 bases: TGTGCCAGCTCACCACCGGGGGTCAGAAGAGACACTGAAGCTTTCTTT. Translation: CASSPPGVRRDTEAFF.

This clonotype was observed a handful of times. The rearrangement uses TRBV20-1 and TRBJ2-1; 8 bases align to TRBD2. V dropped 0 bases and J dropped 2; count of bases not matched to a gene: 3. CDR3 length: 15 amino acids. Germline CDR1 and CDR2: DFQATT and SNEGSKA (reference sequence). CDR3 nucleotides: TGCAGTGCTAGAGACGGGCGGGGGGCCTACAATGAGCAGTTCTTC. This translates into CSARDGRGAYNEQFF.

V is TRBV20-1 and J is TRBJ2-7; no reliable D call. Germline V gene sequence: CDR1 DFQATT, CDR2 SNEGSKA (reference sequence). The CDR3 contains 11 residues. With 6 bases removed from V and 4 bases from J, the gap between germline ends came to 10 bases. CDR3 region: CSATELYEQYF. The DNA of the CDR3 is TGCAGTGCCACAGAATTATACGAGCAGTACTTC.

The CDR3 nucleotides read TGTGCCAGCAGCTCCCCCATACTCAGGGGACCGACAACTAATGAAAAACTGTTTTTT. Protein sequence: CASSSPILRGPTTNEKLFF. The chain combines TRBV7-9 with TRBJ1-4; D might be TRBD1 (6 bases). The V end was cut by 4 bases, the J end by 0 bases, with 21 bases between. The CDR3 runs 19 residues. CDR1 is SEHNR, CDR2 FQNEAQ, per germline (reference sequence).

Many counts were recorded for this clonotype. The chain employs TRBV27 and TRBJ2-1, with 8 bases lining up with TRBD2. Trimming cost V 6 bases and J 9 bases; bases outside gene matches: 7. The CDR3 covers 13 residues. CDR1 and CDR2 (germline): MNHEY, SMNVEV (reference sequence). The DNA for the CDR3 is TGTGCCAGCAGCCAGCGGGGGTGGGGTGAGCAGTTCTTC. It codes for CASSQRGWGEQFF.

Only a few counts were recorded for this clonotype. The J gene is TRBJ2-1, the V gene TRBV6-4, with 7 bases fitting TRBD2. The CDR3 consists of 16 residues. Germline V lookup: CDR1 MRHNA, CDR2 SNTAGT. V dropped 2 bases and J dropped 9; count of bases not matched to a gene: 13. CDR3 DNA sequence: TGTGCCAGCAGTGACACCGGCGGGAGAAGGGGAGGTGAGCAGTTCTTC. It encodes CASSDTGGRRGGEQFF.

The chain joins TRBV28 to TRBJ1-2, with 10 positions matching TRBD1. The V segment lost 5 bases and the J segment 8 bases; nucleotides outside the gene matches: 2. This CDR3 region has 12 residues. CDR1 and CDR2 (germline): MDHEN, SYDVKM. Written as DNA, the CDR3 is TGTGCCAGCAGTGGGACAGGGGTCGGCTACACCTTC. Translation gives CASSGTGVGYTF.

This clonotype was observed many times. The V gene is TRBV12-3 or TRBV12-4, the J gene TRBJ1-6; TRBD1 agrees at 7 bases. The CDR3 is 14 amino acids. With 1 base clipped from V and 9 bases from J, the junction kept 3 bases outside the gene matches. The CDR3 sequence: CASSLDRGASPLHF. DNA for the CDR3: TGTGCCAGCAGTTTAGACAGGGGTGCTTCACCCCTCCACTTT.

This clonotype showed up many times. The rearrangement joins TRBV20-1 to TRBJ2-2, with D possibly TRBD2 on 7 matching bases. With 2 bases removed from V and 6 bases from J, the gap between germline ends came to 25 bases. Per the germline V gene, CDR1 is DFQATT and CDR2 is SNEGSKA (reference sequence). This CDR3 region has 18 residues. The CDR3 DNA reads TGCAGTGCTAGACGATCAACCTTCTCCGGGGGGCGGGCCGGGGAGCTGTTTTTT. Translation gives CSARRSTFSGGRAGELFF.

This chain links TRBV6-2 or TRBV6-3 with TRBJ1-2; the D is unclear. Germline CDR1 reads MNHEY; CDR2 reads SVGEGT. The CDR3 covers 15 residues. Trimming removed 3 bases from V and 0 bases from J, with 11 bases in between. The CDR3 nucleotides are TGTGCCAGCAGTTATTGGGGAGAAGCTAACTATGGCTACACCTTC. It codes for CASSYWGEANYGYTF.

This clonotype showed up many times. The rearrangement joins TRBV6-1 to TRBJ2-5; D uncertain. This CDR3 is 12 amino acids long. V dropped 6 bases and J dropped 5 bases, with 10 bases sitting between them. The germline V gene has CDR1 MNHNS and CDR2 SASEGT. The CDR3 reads CASRTQEETQYF. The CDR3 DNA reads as TGTGCCAGCAGGACACAAGAGGAGACCCAGTACTTC.

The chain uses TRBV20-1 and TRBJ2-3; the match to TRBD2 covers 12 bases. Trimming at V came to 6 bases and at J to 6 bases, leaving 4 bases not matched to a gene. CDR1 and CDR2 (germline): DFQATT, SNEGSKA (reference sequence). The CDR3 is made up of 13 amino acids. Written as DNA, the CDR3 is TGCAGTGCCCCTAGCGGGGGGGGTGATACGCAGTATTTT. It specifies CSAPSGGGDTQYF.

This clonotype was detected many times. In DNA form, the CDR3 reads TGCGCCAGCAGCCTCGGGACCGTGACAGATACGCAGTATTTT. Protein sequence: CASSLGTVTDTQYF. The chain has TRBV5-1 and TRBJ2-3; D may be TRBD1 or TRBD2 (5 bases each). Trimming took 4 bases from V and 3 from J, leaving 12 bases between them. CDR1 and CDR2 (germline): SGHRS, YFSETQ. This CDR3 is built from 14 residues.

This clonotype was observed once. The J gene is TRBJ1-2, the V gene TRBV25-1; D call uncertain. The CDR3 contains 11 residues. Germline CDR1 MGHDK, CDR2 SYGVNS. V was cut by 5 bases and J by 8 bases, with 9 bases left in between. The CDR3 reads CASSRFRGYTF. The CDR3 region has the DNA TGTGCCAGCAGTAGATTCAGGGGCTACACCTTC.

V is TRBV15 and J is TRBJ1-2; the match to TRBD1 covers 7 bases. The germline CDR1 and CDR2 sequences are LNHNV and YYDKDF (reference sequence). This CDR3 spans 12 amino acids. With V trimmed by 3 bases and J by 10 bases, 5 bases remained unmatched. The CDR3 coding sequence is TGTGCCACCAGCAGGAGGGACAGCCCCTACACCTTC. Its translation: CATSRRDSPYTF.

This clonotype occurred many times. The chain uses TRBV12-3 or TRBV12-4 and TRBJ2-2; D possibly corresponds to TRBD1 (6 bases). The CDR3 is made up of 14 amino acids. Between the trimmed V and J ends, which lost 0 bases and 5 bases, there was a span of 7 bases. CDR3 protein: CASSLARGTGELFF. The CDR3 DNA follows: TGTGCCAGCAGTTTAGCCAGGGGTACCGGGGAGCTGTTTTTT.